This note documents a single T cell receptor beta chain sequence. Its antigen is unknown. Additional DNA sequences in this sample encode the identical CDR3. The record originates from a study of PD-1 blockade in classical Hodgkin lymphoma. Across the study: Patients received nivolumab 3 mg/kg intravenously every 2 weeks.

Produced via immunoSEQ multiplex PCR; TCRdb's table is partial and in-frame only. The repertoire has tens of thousands of clones, 76% of them found once; the top ten carry approximately 15%. Germline V gene data show CDR1 as LGHNA and CDR2 as YNFKEQ. V gave up 4 bases and J gave up 4 bases; unmatched junction bases: 1. The CDR3 extends over 12 amino acids. Every patient was affected by relapse after autologous stem cell transplantation, while exposure to brentuximab vedotin was not uniform. Study-level findings and limits: Baseline diversity was lower in partial responders and progressors than complete responders. Patients excluded were those beginning nivolumab under 1 year after ASCT. At baseline, newly diagnosed patients reportedly showed less TCR diversity than healthy donors.

The sequences come from peripheral blood mononuclear cells (PBMCs), collected before the second cycle of nivolumab. The clonotype comes from a human donor with classical Hodgkin lymphoma. V usage is TRBV4-2 and J usage is TRBJ2-7; 7 bases map to TRBD2. CDR3 bases: TGTGCCAGCAGCCCCGGGGGGTACGAGCAGTACTTC. Translated, it gives CASSPGGYEQYF.